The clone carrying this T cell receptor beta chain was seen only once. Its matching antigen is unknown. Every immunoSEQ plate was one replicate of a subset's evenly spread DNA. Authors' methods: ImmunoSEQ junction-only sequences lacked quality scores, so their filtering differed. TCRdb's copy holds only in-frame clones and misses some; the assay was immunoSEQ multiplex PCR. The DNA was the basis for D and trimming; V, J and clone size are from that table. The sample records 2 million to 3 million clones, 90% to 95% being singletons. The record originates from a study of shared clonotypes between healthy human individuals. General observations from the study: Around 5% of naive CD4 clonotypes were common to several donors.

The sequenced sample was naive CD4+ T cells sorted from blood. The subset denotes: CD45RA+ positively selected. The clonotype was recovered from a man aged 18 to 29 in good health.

The CDR3 DNA sequence: TGTGCCAGCAGAGCCGACACGAACAATGAGCAGTTCTTC. Protein product: CASRADTNNEQFF. J is TRBJ2-1 and V is TRBV6-6; no clear D. Trimming removed 6 bases from V and 5 bases from J, with 11 bases in between. The germline V gene encodes CDR1 MNHNY and CDR2 SVGAGI (reference sequence). The CDR3 runs 13 residues.